This TCR beta chain was sequenced in a study of response to subunit inactivated influenza vaccine. Study-level points and caveats: The authors suggested that every seasonal influenza vaccination recruits few new T cells.

TCRdb recomputed calls from the RT-PCR reads with MiXCR, one row per CDR3 protein. The sample records 650,000 to 700,000 distinct CDR3 sequences, about a sixth being singletons. This clonotype was seen a handful of times. Antigen unknown. This specimen consisted of PBMCs from blood, obtained approximately 13 days after vaccination. The TCR originated in a man in his forties or fifties who received an inactivated influenza vaccine.

The CDR3 DNA is TGCGCCAGCAGCCCTGGACAGGGGGCACAAGAGACCCAGTACTTC. The encoded protein is CASSPGQGAQETQYF. The chain uses TRBV4-1 and TRBJ2-5, with 11 positions matching TRBD1. The CDR3 is 15 amino acids. The V gene end was trimmed by 4 bases and the J gene end by 2 bases; junction bases not matched to a gene: 3. Germline assignment: CDR1 MGHRA and CDR2 YSYEKL.